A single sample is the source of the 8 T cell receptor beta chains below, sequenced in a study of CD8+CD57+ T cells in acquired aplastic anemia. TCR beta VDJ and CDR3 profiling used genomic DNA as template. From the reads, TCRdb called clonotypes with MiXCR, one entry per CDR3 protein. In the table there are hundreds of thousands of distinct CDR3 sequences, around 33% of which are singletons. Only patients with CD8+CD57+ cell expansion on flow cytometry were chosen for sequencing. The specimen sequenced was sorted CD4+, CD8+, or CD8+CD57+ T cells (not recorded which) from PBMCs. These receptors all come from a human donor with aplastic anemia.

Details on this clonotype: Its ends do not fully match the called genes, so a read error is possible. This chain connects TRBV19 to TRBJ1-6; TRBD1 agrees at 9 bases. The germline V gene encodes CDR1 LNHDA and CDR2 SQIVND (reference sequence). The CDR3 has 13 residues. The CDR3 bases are TGTGCCAGTAGTAGACCTGGGACAGGGACCCGTAACTTT. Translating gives CASSRPGTGTRNF. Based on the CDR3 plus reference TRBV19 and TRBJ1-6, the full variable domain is DGGITQSPKYLFRKEGQNVTLSCEQNLNHDAMYWYRQDPGQGLRLIYYSQIVNDFQKGDIAEGYSVSREKKESFPLTVTSAQKNPTAFYLCASSRPGTGTRNFGNGTRLTVT.

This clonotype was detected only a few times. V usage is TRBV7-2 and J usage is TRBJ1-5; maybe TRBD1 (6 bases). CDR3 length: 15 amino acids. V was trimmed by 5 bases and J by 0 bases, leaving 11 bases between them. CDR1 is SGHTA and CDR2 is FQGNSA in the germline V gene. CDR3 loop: CASSKDSLSNQPQHF. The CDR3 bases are TGTGCCAGCAGCAAGGACAGCCTTAGCAATCAGCCCCAGCATTTT.

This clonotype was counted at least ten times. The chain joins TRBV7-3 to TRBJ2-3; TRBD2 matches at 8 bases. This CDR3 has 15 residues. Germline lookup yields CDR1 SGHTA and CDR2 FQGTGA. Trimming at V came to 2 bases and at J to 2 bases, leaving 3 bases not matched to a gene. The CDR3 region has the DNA TGTGCCAGCAGCTTAGTGGGACTAGTCACAGATACGCAGTATTTT. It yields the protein CASSLVGLVTDTQYF.

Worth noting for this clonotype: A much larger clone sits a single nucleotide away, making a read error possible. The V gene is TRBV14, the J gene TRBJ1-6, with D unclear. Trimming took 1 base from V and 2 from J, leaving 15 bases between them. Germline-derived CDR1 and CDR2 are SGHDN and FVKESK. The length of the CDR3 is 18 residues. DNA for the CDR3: TGTGCCAGCAGCCAAGCGGAACCCGGACGCCCCTATAATTCACCCCTCCACTTT. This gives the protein CASSQAEPGRPYNSPLHF. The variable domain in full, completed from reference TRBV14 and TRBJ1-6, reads EAGVTQFPSHSVIEKGQTVTLRCDPISGHDNLYWYRRVMGKEIKFLLHFVKESKQDESGMPNNRFLAERTGGTYSTLKVQPAELEDSGVYFCASSQAEPGRPYNSPLHFGNGTRLTVT.

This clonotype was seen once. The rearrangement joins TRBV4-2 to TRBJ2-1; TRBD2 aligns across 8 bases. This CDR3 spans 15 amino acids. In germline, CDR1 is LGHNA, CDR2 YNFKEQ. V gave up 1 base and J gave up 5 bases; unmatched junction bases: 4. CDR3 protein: CASSQAGGKNNEQFF. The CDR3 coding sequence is TGTGCCAGCAGCCAAGCGGGGGGGAAAAACAATGAGCAGTTCTTC.

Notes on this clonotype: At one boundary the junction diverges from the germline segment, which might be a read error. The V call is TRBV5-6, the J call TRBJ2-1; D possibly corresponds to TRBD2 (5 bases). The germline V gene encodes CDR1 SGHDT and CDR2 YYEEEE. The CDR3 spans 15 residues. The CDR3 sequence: CAGSLSVGDYNEQFF. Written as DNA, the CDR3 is TGTGCCGGCAGCCTGAGTGTGGGAGATTACAATGAGCAGTTCTTC.

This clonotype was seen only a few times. The DNA for the CDR3 is TGCAGTGCTAGAGCCGGGGCGACAGGGGATCGTCAGCCCCAGCATTTT. As protein: CSARAGATGDRQPQHF. The chain combines TRBV20-1 with TRBJ1-5; 8 positions agree with TRBD1. Per germline, CDR1 DFQATT and CDR2 SNEGSKA (reference sequence). CDR3 length equals 16 residues. V shed 1 base and J 6 bases; nucleotides not matched to a gene: 11.

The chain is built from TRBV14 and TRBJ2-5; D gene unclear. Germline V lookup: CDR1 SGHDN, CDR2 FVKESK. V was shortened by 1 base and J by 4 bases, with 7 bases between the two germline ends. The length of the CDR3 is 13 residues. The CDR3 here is CASSQVGLETQYF. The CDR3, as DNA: TGTGCCAGCAGCCAAGTGGGTTTAGAGACCCAGTACTTC.